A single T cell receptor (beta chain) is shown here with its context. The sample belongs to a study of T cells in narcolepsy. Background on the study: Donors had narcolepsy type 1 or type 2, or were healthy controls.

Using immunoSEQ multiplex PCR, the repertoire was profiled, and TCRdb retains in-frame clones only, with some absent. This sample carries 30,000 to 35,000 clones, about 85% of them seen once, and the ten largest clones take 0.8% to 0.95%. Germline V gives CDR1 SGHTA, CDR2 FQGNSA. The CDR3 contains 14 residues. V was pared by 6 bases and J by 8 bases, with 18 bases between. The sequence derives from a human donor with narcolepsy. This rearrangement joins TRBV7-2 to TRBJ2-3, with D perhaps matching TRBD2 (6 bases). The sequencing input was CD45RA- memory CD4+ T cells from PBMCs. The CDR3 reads CASRGGRGIGTQYF. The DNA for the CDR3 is TGTGCCAGCAGGGGAGGCCGAGGGATTGGTACGCAGTATTTT.